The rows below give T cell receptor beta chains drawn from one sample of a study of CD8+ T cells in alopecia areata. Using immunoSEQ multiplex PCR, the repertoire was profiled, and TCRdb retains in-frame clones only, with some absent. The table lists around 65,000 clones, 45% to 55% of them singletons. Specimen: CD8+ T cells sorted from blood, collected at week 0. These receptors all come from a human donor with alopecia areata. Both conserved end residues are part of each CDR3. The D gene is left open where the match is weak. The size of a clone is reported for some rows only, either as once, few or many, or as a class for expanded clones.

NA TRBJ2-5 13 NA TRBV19 CASSMVGYETQYF TGTGCCAGTAGTATGGTTGGGTACGAGACCCAGTACTTC
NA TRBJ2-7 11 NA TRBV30 CAWSLDSEQYF TGTGCCTGGTCCCTAGATAGCGAGCAGTACTTC
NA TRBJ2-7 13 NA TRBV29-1 CSVVWGRSYEQYF TGCAGCGTTGTGTGGGGCCGGAGCTACGAGCAGTACTTC
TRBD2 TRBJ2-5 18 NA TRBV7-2 CASSLSVTRSGSQETQYF TGTGCCAGCAGCTTATCCGTGACTAGGAGCGGGAGTCAAGAGACCCAGTACTTC
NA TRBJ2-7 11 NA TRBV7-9 CASSPSWEQYF TGTGCCAGCAGTCCGTCCTGGGAGCAGTACTTC
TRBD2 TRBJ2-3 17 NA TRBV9 CASSGGSGYVNTDTQYF TGTGCCAGCAGCGGAGGTAGCGGGTATGTCAACACAGATACGCAGTATTTT
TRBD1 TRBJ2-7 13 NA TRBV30 CASGQPYSYEQYF TGTGCCTCGGGACAGCCTTACTCCTACGAGCAGTACTTC
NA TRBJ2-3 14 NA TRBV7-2 CASSLLLTTDTQYF TGTGCCAGCAGCCTACTTCTAACCACAGATACGCAGTATTTT
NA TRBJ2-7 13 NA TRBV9 CASSVGDGGEQYF TGTGCCAGCAGCGTAGGGGATGGGGGCGAGCAGTACTTC
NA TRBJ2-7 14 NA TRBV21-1 CASNPTGSSYEQYF TGTGCCAGCAACCCGACAGGGAGCTCCTACGAGCAGTACTTC
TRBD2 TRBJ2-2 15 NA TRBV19 CASSSGTTNTGELFF TGTGCCAGTAGTTCCGGGACTACGAACACCGGGGAGCTGTTTTTT
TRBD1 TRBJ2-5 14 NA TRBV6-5 CASSEGTGLETQYF TGTGCCAGCAGTGAAGGGACAGGGTTGGAGACCCAGTACTTC
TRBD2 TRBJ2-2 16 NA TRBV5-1 CASSSVIGRITGELFF TGCGCCAGCAGCTCCGTTATCGGGAGGATCACCGGGGAGCTGTTTTTT
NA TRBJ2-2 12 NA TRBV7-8 CASTPATGELFF TGTGCCAGCACGCCGGCGACCGGGGAGCTGTTTTTT
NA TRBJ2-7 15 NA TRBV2 CASSAVWGSLSEQYF TGTGCCAGCAGTGCCGTTTGGGGCAGCTTGAGCGAGCAGTACTTC
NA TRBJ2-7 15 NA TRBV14 CASSQGRALIYEQYF TGTGCCAGTTCCCAGGGGCGGGCACTCATCTACGAGCAGTACTTC
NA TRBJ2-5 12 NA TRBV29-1 CSVVDSPGTQYF TGCAGCGTTGTAGACTCCCCGGGGACCCAGTACTTC
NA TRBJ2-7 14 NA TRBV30 CAWSSGRVAYEQYF TGTGCCTGGAGTAGTGGCAGGGTCGCCTACGAGCAGTACTTC
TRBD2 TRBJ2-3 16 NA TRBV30 CAWSRRTSGFTDTQYF TGTGCCTGGAGTAGGAGGACTAGCGGGTTCACAGATACGCAGTATTTT
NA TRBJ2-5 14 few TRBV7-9 CASSLTQAEETQYF TGTGCCAGCAGCTTGACACAGGCTGAAGAGACCCAGTACTTC
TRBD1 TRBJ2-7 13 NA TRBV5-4 CASSFGTAYEQYF TGTGCCAGCAGCTTTGGGACAGCCTACGAGCAGTACTTC
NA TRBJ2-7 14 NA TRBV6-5 CASTYGEGAYEQYF TGTGCCAGCACCTACGGGGAAGGGGCCTACGAGCAGTACTTC
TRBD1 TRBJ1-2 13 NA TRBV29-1 CSVHRGGVPGYTF TGCAGCGTTCACCGAGGGGGCGTACCCGGCTACACCTTC
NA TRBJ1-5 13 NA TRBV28 CASLRGSNQPQHF TGTGCCAGCCTAAGGGGGAGCAATCAGCCCCAGCATTTT
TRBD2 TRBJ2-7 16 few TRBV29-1 CSVEGFLAGGPFEQYF TGCAGCGTTGAGGGCTTTTTAGCGGGAGGTCCCTTCGAGCAGTACTTC
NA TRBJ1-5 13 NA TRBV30 CASRGEGNQPQHF TGTGCCTCTAGGGGAGAGGGCAATCAGCCCCAGCATTTT
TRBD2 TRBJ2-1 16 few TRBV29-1 CSVRASGRASYNEQFF TGCAGCGTTAGAGCTAGCGGGAGGGCCTCCTACAATGAGCAGTTCTTC
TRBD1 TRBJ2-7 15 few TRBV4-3 CASSQGTGLTYEQYF TGCGCCAGCAGCCAAGGGACAGGGCTTACCTACGAGCAGTACTTC
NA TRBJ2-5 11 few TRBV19 CASGPMETQYF TGTGCCAGTGGTCCAATGGAGACCCAGTACTTC
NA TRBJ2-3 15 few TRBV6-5 CASSYADRSTDTQYF TGTGCCAGCAGTTACGCGGACAGATCCACAGATACGCAGTATTTT
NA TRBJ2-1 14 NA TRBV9 CASSGGPTYNEQFF TGTGCCAGCAGCGGGGGGCCAACTTACAATGAGCAGTTCTTC
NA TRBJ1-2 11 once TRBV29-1 CSAVQGRGYTF TGCAGCGCTGTACAGGGACGCGGCTACACCTTC
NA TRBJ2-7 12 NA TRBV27 CASSDRSYEQYF TGTGCCAGCTCGGACAGATCCTACGAGCAGTACTTC
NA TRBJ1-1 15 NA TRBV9 CASSVFGQPNTEAFF TGTGCCAGCAGCGTATTTGGACAGCCGAACACTGAAGCTTTCTTT
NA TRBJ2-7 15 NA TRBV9 CASSVSGGQTYEQYF TGTGCCAGCAGCGTGAGCGGGGGACAGACCTACGAGCAGTACTTC
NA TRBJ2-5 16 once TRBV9 CASSAEGETAGETQYF TGTGCCAGCAGCGCCGAAGGTGAGACGGCGGGGGAGACCCAGTACTTC
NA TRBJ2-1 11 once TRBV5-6 CASSLAELQFF TGTGCCAGCAGCTTGGCCGAATTGCAGTTCTTC
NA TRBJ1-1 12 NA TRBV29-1 CSVGTGNTEAFF TGCAGCGTTGGTACTGGGAACACTGAAGCTTTCTTT
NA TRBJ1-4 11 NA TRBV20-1 CSTLGGEKLFF TGCAGTACACTAGGGGGTGAAAAACTGTTTTTT
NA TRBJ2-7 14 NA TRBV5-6 CASSLAELTYEQYF TGTGCCAGCAGCTTGGCGGAGCTAACCTACGAGCAGTACTTC
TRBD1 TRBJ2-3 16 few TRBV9 CASSVSTGAITDTQYF TGTGCCAGCAGCGTCTCGACAGGGGCTATTACAGATACGCAGTATTTT
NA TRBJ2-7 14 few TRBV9 CASSVGTYSYEQYF TGTGCCAGCAGCGTCGGGACCTACTCCTACGAGCAGTACTTC
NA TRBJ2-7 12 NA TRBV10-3 CAISDISYEQYF TGTGCCATCAGTGATATCTCCTACGAGCAGTACTTC
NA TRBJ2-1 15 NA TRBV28 CASSYFRSNYNEQFF TGTGCCAGCAGTTATTTCCGGTCCAATTACAATGAGCAGTTCTTC
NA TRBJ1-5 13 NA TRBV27 CASSSGAGKPQHF TGTGCCAGCAGTTCCGGGGCCGGTAAGCCCCAGCATTTT
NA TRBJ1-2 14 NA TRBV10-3 CAISEGLSGYGYTF TGTGCCATCAGTGAAGGCCTCTCGGGCTATGGCTACACCTTC
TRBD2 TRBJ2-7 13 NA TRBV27 CATSTSGIYEQYF TGTGCCACGTCGACTAGCGGTATCTACGAGCAGTACTTC
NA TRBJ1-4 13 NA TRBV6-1 CATSDGRDEKLFF TGTGCCACGTCGGACGGACGCGATGAAAAACTGTTTTTT
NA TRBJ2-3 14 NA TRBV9 CASSVVGGRDTQYF TGTGCCAGCAGCGTAGTTGGGGGGCGGGATACGCAGTATTTT
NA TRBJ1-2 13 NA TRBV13 CASSSTEDYGYTF TGTGCCAGCAGCTCGACAGAAGACTATGGCTACACCTTC
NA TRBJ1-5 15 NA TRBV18 CASSPSTVRDQPQHF TGTGCCAGCTCACCAAGCACAGTACGTGATCAGCCCCAGCATTTT